One sample yielded the 24 T cell receptor beta chains listed below, sequenced in a study of OX40 agonist ivuxolimab in advanced cancers. Some clones are missing from TCRdb's copy, which holds only in-frame ones; the method was immunoSEQ multiplex PCR. The table lists approximately 30,000 clones, approximately 92% of them singletons, with roughly 34% in the top ten. The sample was CD4+ or CD8+ T cells sorted from blood, taken in a trial of the OX40 agonist ivuxolimab. The receptors were sampled from an adult with an advanced solid tumor such as melanoma, head and neck, liver or kidney cancer.

This sequence joins TRBV28 and TRBJ1-5; a weak D match, TRBD1 (5 bases). Germline CDR1 and CDR2: MDHEN and SYDVKM. This CDR3 region has 15 residues. V was trimmed by 6 bases and J by 2 bases, leaving 14 bases between them. CDR3 protein: CASSRSGDGNQPQHF. CDR3 coding DNA: TGTGCCAGCAGCAGGTCCGGGGACGGCAATCAGCCCCAGCATTTT.

V usage is TRBV7-2 and J usage is TRBJ1-5, with D perhaps TRBD1 (5 bases). Germline V gene sequence: CDR1 SGHTA, CDR2 FQGNSA. This CDR3 spans 18 amino acids. Trimming removed 1 base at V and 6 bases at J, with 22 bases between. The CDR3 bases are TGTGCCAGCAGCTTAGAAGGCTTGTCTGGGGGAACGGGTCAGCCCCAGCATTTT. The encoded protein is CASSLEGLSGGTGQPQHF.

The J gene is TRBJ2-1, the V gene TRBV27, with 9 bases aligning to TRBD1. V was pared by 0 bases and J by 2 bases, with 8 bases of the junction left unmatched. The V gene's germline CDR1 is MNHEY and CDR2 SMNVEV (reference sequence). This CDR3 contains 18 residues. The CDR3 region is CASSLSMARQGAYNEQFF. CDR3 bases: TGTGCCAGCAGTTTATCGATGGCCCGACAGGGGGCCTACAATGAGCAGTTCTTC.

This chain joins TRBV4-3 and TRBJ2-5; D remains ambiguous. The CDR3 length is 15 residues. Between the trimmed V and J ends, which lost 0 bases and 0 bases, there was a span of 8 bases. Per the germline V gene, CDR1 is LGHNA and CDR2 is YSLEER. CDR3 loop: CASSQDGSYQETQYF. In nucleotides, the CDR3 is TGCGCCAGCAGCCAAGATGGGTCGTACCAAGAGACCCAGTACTTC.

The V gene is TRBV9, the J gene TRBJ2-2, with D perhaps TRBD1 or TRBD2 (5 bases each). Germline V gene data show CDR1 as SGDLS and CDR2 as YYNGEE. Trimming took off 0 bases at V and 7 bases at J, with 7 bases between the two ends. The CDR3 is 13 residues long. Here the CDR3 reads CASSVGDHGELFF. In nucleotides, the CDR3 is TGTGCCAGCAGCGTAGGGGACCACGGGGAGCTGTTTTTT. The whole variable domain, remainder taken from reference TRBV9 and TRBJ2-2, is DSGVTQTPKHLITATGQRVTLRCSPRSGDLSVYWYQQSLDQGLQFLIQYYNGEERAKGNILERFSAQQFPDLHSELNLSSLELGDSALYFCASSVGDHGELFFGEGSRLTVL.

The CDR3 reads CASSHPDRLSYNEQFF. As DNA, the CDR3 is TGCGCCAGCAGCCACCCAGACCGACTCTCCTACAATGAGCAGTTCTTC. This rearrangement joins TRBV4-1 to TRBJ2-1; D gene ambiguous. Trimming removed 3 bases at V and 0 bases at J, with 12 bases between. The CDR3 has 16 amino acids. Germline CDR1 and CDR2: MGHRA and YSYEKL.

The rearrangement links TRBV7-9 to TRBJ1-6, with D possibly matching TRBD1 (6 bases). Looked up from germline, CDR1 is SEHNR and CDR2 is FQNEAQ (reference sequence). The CDR3 totals 16 residues. V shed 5 bases and J shed 5 bases, with 16 bases lying between them. The chain's CDR3 is CASSTYRADNNSPLHF. Written as DNA, the CDR3 is TGTGCCAGCAGCACCTACAGGGCGGATAATAATTCACCCCTCCACTTT.

This chain connects TRBV5-6 to TRBJ1-1; D is ambiguous. Trimming shortened V by 2 bases and J by 8 bases, and 7 bases separated the two germline ends. The CDR3 runs 11 residues. The germline V gene has CDR1 SGHDT and CDR2 YYEEEE. The CDR3 loop reads CASSFGGEAFF. The DNA for the CDR3 is TGTGCCAGCAGCTTTGGAGGGGAAGCTTTCTTT.

DNA for the CDR3: TGTGCCTGGAGTCCCCTGGGAGGGAATCAGCCCCAGCATTTT. Amino acids: CAWSPLGGNQPQHF. This chain uses TRBV30 with TRBJ1-5; D uncertain. Between the trimmed V and J ends, which lost 2 bases and 4 bases, there was a span of 12 bases. The CDR3 spans 14 residues. Germline CDR1 is GTSNPN and CDR2 is SVGIG (reference sequence).

The V gene is TRBV12-5, the J gene TRBJ2-1; 10 nucleotides line up with TRBD2. Germline V gene data show CDR1 as LGHNT and CDR2 as FRNRAP. There are 18 residues in the CDR3. V trimming: 1 base; J trimming: 0 bases; junction bases outside the gene matches: 6. CDR3 residues: CASGLAGLANASYNEQFF. CDR3 in DNA: TGTGCTAGTGGTTTGGCGGGACTAGCGAATGCCTCCTACAATGAGCAGTTCTTC.

CDR3 residues: CASSQDFLAGYEQYF. The CDR3 region has the DNA TGCGCCAGCAGCCAAGATTTCCTAGCGGGCTACGAGCAGTACTTC. The chain uses TRBV4-3 and TRBJ2-7; the match to TRBD2 covers 8 bases. V dropped 0 bases and J dropped 3; count of bases not matched to a gene: 4. Looked up from germline, CDR1 is LGHNA and CDR2 is YSLEER. The CDR3 consists of 15 residues.

J is TRBJ2-2 and V is TRBV27; possible D gene TRBD2, 6 bases. This CDR3 is 14 amino acids long. Trimming left V 3 bases short and J 7 bases short, with 12 bases between. Germline CDR1 and CDR2: MNHEY and SMNVEV (reference sequence). CDR3 nucleotide sequence: TGTGCCAGCAGTTTGGGACTCCCCAACGGGGAGCTGTTTTTT. Its protein is CASSLGLPNGELFF.

The chain links TRBV6-5 to TRBJ1-2; 7 positions match TRBD1. V trimming: 0 bases; J trimming: 6 bases; junction bases outside the gene matches: 10. Per the germline V gene, CDR1 is MNHEY and CDR2 is SVGAGI. The CDR3 consists of 16 residues. As DNA, the CDR3 is TGTGCCAGCAGTTACTCTGGGGAAAGTCAGGGGGATGGCTACACCTTC. It encodes CASSYSGESQGDGYTF.

The CDR3 DNA follows: TGTGCCACCAGCAGAGCTGCAGGGGGCGTCCTCTCCTACAATGAGCAGTTCTTC. Its translation is CATSRAAGGVLSYNEQFF. The J gene is TRBJ2-1, the V gene TRBV15; TRBD1 agrees at 8 bases. Germline lookup yields CDR1 LNHNV and CDR2 YYDKDF (reference sequence). Losses at the gene ends were 1 base for V and 0 bases for J; bases not matched to a gene: 8. The CDR3 runs to 18 residues.

This sequence joins TRBV5-6 and TRBJ2-2; possibly TRBD2 for D (5 bases). Germline V gene sequence: CDR1 SGHDT, CDR2 YYEEEE. This CDR3 region has 15 residues. The V gene lost 3 bases and the J gene lost 6 bases, with 15 bases spanning the gap. CDR3 sequence: CASSSDLLGAGELFF. CDR3 bases: TGTGCCAGCAGCTCCGATCTTCTGGGAGCCGGGGAGCTGTTTTTT. The variable domain in full, with the rest retrieved from reference TRBV5-6 and TRBJ2-2, is DAGVTQSPTHLIKTRGQQVTLRCSPKSGHDTVSWYQQALGQGPQFIFQYYEEEERQRGNFPDRFSGHQFPNYSSELNVNALLLGDSALYLCASSSDLLGAGELFFGEGSRLTVL.

The V and J genes are TRBV11-2 and TRBJ1-2; D is perhaps TRBD1 (6 bases). V was pared by 5 bases and J by 3 bases, with 16 bases between. Germline CDR1 is SGHAT and CDR2 is FQNNGV. This CDR3 has 15 residues. CDR3 amino acids: CASSPSGGAYYGYTF. Here the CDR3 DNA reads TGTGCCAGCAGCCCTTCGGGGGGGGCTTACTATGGCTACACCTTC.

The table lists this clone with a count of one. The V call is TRBV7-9, the J call TRBJ2-1; D uncertain. V was pared by 4 bases and J by 6 bases, with 13 bases between. Per germline, CDR1 SEHNR and CDR2 FQNEAQ (reference sequence). CDR3 length: 14 amino acids. The CDR3 protein is CASSYDLIPNEQFF. For the CDR3, the DNA is TGTGCCAGCAGCTATGACCTCATACCCAATGAGCAGTTCTTC.

This clone counts as medium-sized. The chain carries TRBV5-4 and TRBJ1-2, with a weak D call TRBD1 (5 bases). The CDR3 consists of 11 residues. V dropped 10 bases and J dropped 4 bases, with 11 bases sitting between them. The V gene's germline CDR1 is SGHNT and CDR2 YYREEE (reference sequence). The CDR3 spells CAWWGSYGYTF. The CDR3 coding sequence is TGTGCCTGGTGGGGCAGCTATGGCTACACCTTC.

This sequence joins TRBV11-2 and TRBJ2-7; no clear D gene. This CDR3 region has 15 residues. The germline gives CDR1 SGHAT, CDR2 FQNNGV. With 2 bases removed from V and 0 bases from J, the gap between germline ends came to 11 bases. For the CDR3, the DNA is TGTGCCAGCAGCTTATTCGGGCCGAGCTCCTACGAGCAGTACTTC. Its translation is CASSLFGPSSYEQYF.

This sequence joins TRBV6-5 and TRBJ2-1; D is unresolved. The CDR3 runs 15 residues. CDR1 and CDR2 from the germline V gene are MNHEY and SVGAGI. Deletions cut 6 bases from V and 0 bases from J, with 12 bases between. The DNA of the CDR3 is TGTGCCAGCAGCCACTCATTGGCCTCCTACAATGAGCAGTTCTTC. It is translated as CASSHSLASYNEQFF.

Here the CDR3 DNA reads TGTGCCAGCAGTTACACCGAGAACACTGAAGCTTTCTTT. Protein: CASSYTENTEAFF. The chain links TRBV6-5 to TRBJ1-1; the D is unclear. The germline CDR1 and CDR2 sequences are MNHEY and SVGAGI. The CDR3 has 13 residues. Between the trimmed V and J ends, which lost 2 bases and 1 base, there was a span of 5 bases.

The gene calls are TRBV11-2 and TRBJ2-7; the D call may be TRBD1 or TRBD2 (7 bases each). V shed 4 bases and J shed 6 bases, with 19 bases lying between them. Germline CDR1 SGHAT, CDR2 FQNNGV. The CDR3 covers 15 residues. This CDR3 is CASSSNPGGGAEQYF. The CDR3 coding sequence is TGTGCCAGCAGCTCAAACCCAGGGGGGGGAGCCGAGCAGTACTTC. The full variable domain, completed using reference TRBV11-2 and TRBJ2-7, is EAGVAQSPRYKIIEKRQSVAFWCNPISGHATLYWYQQILGQGPKLLIQFQNNGVVDDSQLPKDRFSAERLKGVDSTLKIQPAKLEDSAVYLCASSSNPGGGAEQYFGPGTRLTVT.

This clone appeared once. The chain combines TRBV28 with TRBJ1-1, with D unresolved. Germline CDR1 reads MDHEN; CDR2 reads SYDVKM. The length of the CDR3 is 18 residues. V lost 1 base and J 1 base, leaving 19 bases between the germline ends. The CDR3 bases are TGTGCCAGCAGTTTATTCCCGGGATTTAAGGGAAAGAACACTGAAGCTTTCTTT. It yields the protein CASSLFPGFKGKNTEAFF.

The rearrangement links TRBV28 to TRBJ1-4; D is perhaps TRBD1 (5 bases). This CDR3 has 17 amino acids. V lost 2 bases and J lost 0, with 13 bases in between. The germline V gene encodes CDR1 MDHEN and CDR2 SYDVKM. The CDR3 protein is CASSLIGRAATNEKLFF. CDR3 DNA: TGTGCCAGCAGTTTAATAGGCAGGGCGGCAACTAATGAAAAACTGTTTTTT.